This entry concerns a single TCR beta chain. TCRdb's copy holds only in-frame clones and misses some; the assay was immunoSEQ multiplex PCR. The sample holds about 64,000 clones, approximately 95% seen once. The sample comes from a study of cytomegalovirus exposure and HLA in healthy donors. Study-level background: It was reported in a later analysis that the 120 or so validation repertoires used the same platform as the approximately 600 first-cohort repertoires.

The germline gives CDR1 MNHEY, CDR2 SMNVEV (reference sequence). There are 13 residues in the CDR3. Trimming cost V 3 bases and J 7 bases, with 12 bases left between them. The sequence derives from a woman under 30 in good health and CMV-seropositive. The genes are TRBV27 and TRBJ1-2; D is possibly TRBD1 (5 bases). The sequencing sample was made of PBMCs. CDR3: CASSLGPKGGYTF. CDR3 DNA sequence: TGTGCCAGCAGTTTGGGGCCTAAGGGTGGCTACACCTTC.